This TCR beta chain was found in a study of shared clonotypes between healthy human individuals. Study at large: Per-donor plates numbered three CD4 naive, three CD4 memory, two CD8 naive and one CD8 memory.

Investigators spread the genomic DNA of each subset evenly over several immunoSEQ plates. Libraries were prepared by immunoSEQ multiplex PCR; TCRdb keeps only in-frame clonotypes and omits some of them. The repertoire holds approximately 810,000 clones, with 80% to 95% as singletons. Terminally differentiated effector memory CD45RA+ cells were excluded by CCR7 positive selection of CD45RO-negative cells. The CDR3 extends over 17 amino acids. CDR1 and CDR2 (germline): SEHNR, FQNEAQ (reference sequence). Losses at the gene ends were 5 bases for V and 1 base for J; bases not matched to a gene: 13. Sequences were obtained from naive CD8+ T cells sorted from blood. The chain carries TRBV7-9 and TRBJ2-5, with TRBD1 matching 7 bases. This receptor was identified in a man aged 30 to 39 in good health. CDR3 protein: CASSQFRDRDSQETQYF. The CDR3 bases are TGTGCCAGCAGCCAATTCCGGGACAGAGATTCCCAAGAGACCCAGTACTTC.